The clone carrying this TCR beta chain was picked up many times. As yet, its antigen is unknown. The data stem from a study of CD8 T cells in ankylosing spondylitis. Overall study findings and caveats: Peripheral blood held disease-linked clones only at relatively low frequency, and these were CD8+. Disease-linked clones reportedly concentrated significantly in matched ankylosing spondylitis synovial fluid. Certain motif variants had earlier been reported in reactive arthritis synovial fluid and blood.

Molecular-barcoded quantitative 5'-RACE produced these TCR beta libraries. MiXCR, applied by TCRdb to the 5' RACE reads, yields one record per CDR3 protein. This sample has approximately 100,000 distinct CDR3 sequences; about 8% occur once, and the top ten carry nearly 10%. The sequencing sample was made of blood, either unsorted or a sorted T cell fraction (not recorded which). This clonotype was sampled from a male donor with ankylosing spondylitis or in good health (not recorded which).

The CDR3 DNA reads TGCAGTGCTACCAGCGGATCGCGGGACAGGGGGGGGACACCCCTCCACTTT. Translation: CSATSGSRDRGGTPLHF. V usage is TRBV20-1 and J usage is TRBJ1-6; the match to TRBD1 covers 11 bases. The CDR3 has 17 residues. V lost 4 bases and J lost 11; bases outside the gene matches: 16. Germline V lookup: CDR1 DFQATT, CDR2 SNEGSKA (reference sequence).